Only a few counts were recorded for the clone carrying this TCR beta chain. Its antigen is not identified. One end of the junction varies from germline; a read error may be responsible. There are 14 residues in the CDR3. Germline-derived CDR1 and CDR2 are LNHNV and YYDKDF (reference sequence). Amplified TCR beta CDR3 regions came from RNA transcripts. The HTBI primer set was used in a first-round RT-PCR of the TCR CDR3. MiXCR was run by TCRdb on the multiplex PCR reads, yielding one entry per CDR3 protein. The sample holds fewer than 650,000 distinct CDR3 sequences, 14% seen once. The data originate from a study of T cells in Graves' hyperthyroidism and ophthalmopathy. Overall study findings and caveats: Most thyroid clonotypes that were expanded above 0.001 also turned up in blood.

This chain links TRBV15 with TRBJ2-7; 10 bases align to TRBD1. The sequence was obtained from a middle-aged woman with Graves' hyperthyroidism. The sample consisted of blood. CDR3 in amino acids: CATRRAGTGDEQYF. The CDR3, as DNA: TGTGCCACCAGAAGAGCCGGGACAGGGGACGAGCAGTACTTC.